These 18 T cell receptor beta chains share one sample of origin, sequenced in a study of lymphopenia after photon versus proton radiotherapy. Sequencing was performed with immunoSEQ multiplex PCR; in TCRdb, only in-frame clones are kept and a portion is missing. The sample shows some 42,000 clones, about four fifths of them seen only once. The material sequenced was peripheral blood, taken from a patient treated with proton-based radiotherapy. These receptors all stem from a woman in her 70s with pancreatic cancer.

The chain is built from TRBV5-1 and TRBJ2-3; D is ambiguous. Germline V gene data show CDR1 as SGHRS and CDR2 as YFSETQ. Trimming removed 0 bases from V and 6 bases from J, with 11 bases in between. This CDR3 has 14 amino acids. The DNA for the CDR3 is TGCGCCAGCAGCTTGGCCTCGATGGTGGATACGCAGTATTTT. It encodes CASSLASMVDTQYF.

The chain has TRBV7-9 and TRBJ1-6; 7 nucleotides match TRBD1. In germline, CDR1 is SEHNR, CDR2 FQNEAQ (reference sequence). Germline trimming cut 5 bases from V and 5 bases from J; bases unmatched to any gene: 3. The CDR3 length is 14 residues. CDR3 nucleotide sequence: TGTGCCAGCAGCCCGACAGGGCATAATTCACCCCTCCACTTT. Amino acids: CASSPTGHNSPLHF.

The chain links TRBV10-3 to TRBJ1-2, with no clear D. V lost 3 bases and J 0 bases, leaving 8 bases between the germline ends. The germline V gene encodes CDR1 ENHRY and CDR2 SYGVKD. The length of the CDR3 is 14 residues. In DNA form, the CDR3 reads TGTGCCATCAGTGATGGCAGGACTAACTATGGCTACACCTTC. As protein: CAISDGRTNYGYTF.

Remarks on this clone: The junction departs from germline at one end; a sequencing error may be responsible. This chain connects TRBV7-7 to TRBJ2-5; tentative D call: TRBD2 (6 bases). Germline V lookup: CDR1 SSHAT, CDR2 FNYEAQ (reference sequence). This CDR3 is 13 amino acids long. CDR3 in DNA: TGTGCTAGCAGCCCGCGGACTACCGAGACCCAGTACTTC. Residues: CASSPRTTETQYF. Drawing the rest from reference TRBV7-7 and TRBJ2-5, the complete variable domain is GAGVSQSPRYKVTKRGQDVTLRCDPISSHATLYWYQQALGQGPEFLTYFNYEAQPDKSGLPSDRFSAERPEGSISTLTIQRTEQRDSAMYRCASSPRTTETQYFGPGTRLLVL.

This chain joins TRBV7-9 and TRBJ2-5, with 7 bases lining up with TRBD2. The end of the DNA aligns better with TRBJ2-7, so the J call may be wrong. The CDR3 sequence is 16 residues long. Germline V gives CDR1 SEHNR, CDR2 FQNEAQ (reference sequence). The CDR3 reads CASSLGGAISLYEQYF. CDR3 bases: TGTGCCAGCAGCTTGGGAGGGGCAATCAGCCTCTACGAGCAGTACTTC.

CDR3 nucleotides: TGCGCCAGCAGCCAAGATCCCCAGGGTTCCTACGAGCAGTACTTC. Translated: CASSQDPQGSYEQYF. The chain recombines TRBV4-3 with TRBJ2-7; TRBD1 is a possible D gene (5 bases). In germline, CDR1 is LGHNA, CDR2 YSLEER. This CDR3 is built from 15 residues. Trimming shortened V by 0 bases and J by 1 base, and 10 bases separated the two germline ends.

The rearrangement joins TRBV6-8 to TRBJ2-7; either TRBD1 or TRBD2 may fit D (5 bases each). The CDR3 length is 14 residues. V lost 2 bases to trimming and J lost 2 bases, with 10 bases between them. The germline V gene has CDR1 MNHGY and CDR2 SAAAGT. The CDR3, as DNA: TGTGCCAGCAGTTACGGTGGGGGAACCTACGAGCAGTACTTC. Protein: CASSYGGGTYEQYF.

The table lists this clone with a few counts. This rearrangement joins TRBV5-1 to TRBJ1-4; possibly TRBD1 for D (6 bases). Germline loops: CDR1 SGHRS, CDR2 YFSETQ. The ends were cut back, 0 bases at V and 7 bases at J, with 10 bases in the middle. The CDR3 is 14 residues long. CDR3 protein: CASSLEQGGEKLFF. Here the CDR3 DNA reads TGCGCCAGCAGCTTGGAACAGGGTGGTGAAAAACTGTTTTTT. The full variable domain, with the rest looked up from reference TRBV5-1 and TRBJ1-4, is KAGVTQTPRYLIKTRGQQVTLSCSPISGHRSVSWYQQTPGQGLQFLFEYFSETQRNKGNFPGRFSGRQFSNSRSEMNVSTLELGDSALYLCASSLEQGGEKLFFGSGTQLSVL.

This chain joins TRBV6-5 and TRBJ2-7, with TRBD2 matching over 9 bases. V was pared by 2 bases and J by 3 bases, with 5 bases of the junction left unmatched. The CDR3 extends over 15 amino acids. Germline V lookup: CDR1 MNHEY, CDR2 SVGAGI. The CDR3 sequence: CASSYRLAERYEQYF. The CDR3 DNA reads as TGTGCCAGCAGTTACCGACTAGCGGAGCGCTACGAGCAGTACTTC.

This chain links TRBV28 with TRBJ1-4, with 9 bases identical to TRBD1. The V segment lost 8 bases and the J segment 0 bases; nucleotides outside the gene matches: 4. Germline V gene sequence: CDR1 MDHEN, CDR2 SYDVKM. The CDR3 totals 15 residues. CDR3 DNA sequence: TGTGCCAGCTCCACAGGGGGCTCAACTAATGAAAAACTGTTTTTT. Its protein product is CASSTGGSTNEKLFF.

The chain links TRBV4-2 to TRBJ2-3, with 9 positions matching TRBD2. The V gene end was trimmed by 2 bases and the J gene end by 0 bases; junction bases not matched to a gene: 0. CDR1 and CDR2 (germline): LGHNA, YNFKEQ. CDR3 length: 15 residues. In DNA, the CDR3 is TGTGCCAGCAGCCAACTAGCGGGGAGCACAGATACGCAGTATTTT. It is translated as CASSQLAGSTDTQYF.

The J gene is TRBJ2-7, the V gene TRBV27; either TRBD1 or TRBD2 may fit D (6 bases each). CDR1 MNHEY and CDR2 SMNVEV come from the germline V gene (reference sequence). The CDR3 has 14 amino acids. Trimming took 7 bases from V and 3 from J, leaving 16 bases between them. DNA of the CDR3: TGTGCCAGCAAGGTTGTGGGGGGACACTACGAGCAGTACTTC. As protein: CASKVVGGHYEQYF.

The chain couples TRBV13 to TRBJ1-6; D may be TRBD1 (6 bases). The germline CDR1 and CDR2 sequences are PRHDT and FYEKMQ (reference sequence). V lost 3 bases and J lost 4, with 10 bases in between. This CDR3 is 15 amino acids long. Written as DNA, the CDR3 is TGTGCCAGCAGCTTTCGGACAGATTATAATTCACCCCTCCACTTT. This gives the protein CASSFRTDYNSPLHF.

The chain is built from TRBV27 and TRBJ1-1; 8 bases fit TRBD1. Germline V gene lookup returns CDR1 MNHEY and CDR2 SMNVEV (reference sequence). V lost 10 bases and J lost 3; bases outside the gene matches: 4. The CDR3 is made up of 12 amino acids. CDR3 sequence reads: CATQGAYTEAFF. The CDR3, as DNA: TGTGCCACCCAGGGGGCCTACACTGAAGCTTTCTTT.

The rearrangement uses TRBV7-8 and TRBJ1-4; D uncertain. This CDR3 has 13 amino acids. The germline gives CDR1 SGHVS, CDR2 FQNEAQ. Trimming removed 5 bases at V and 5 bases at J, with 9 bases between. The CDR3 sequence is CASSPSLNEKLFF. The CDR3, as DNA: TGTGCCAGCAGCCCAAGCCTCAATGAAAAACTGTTTTTT. The variable domain in full, completed from reference TRBV7-8 and TRBJ1-4, reads GAGVSQSPRYKVAKRGQDVALRCDPISGHVSLFWYQQALGQGPEFLTYFQNEAQLDKSGLPSDRFFAERPEGSVSTLKIQRTQQEDSAVYLCASSPSLNEKLFFGSGTQLSVL.

The gene calls are TRBV7-8 and TRBJ2-1, with TRBD1 matching over 9 bases. The CDR3 is 14 amino acids. CDR1 is SGHVS, CDR2 FQNEAQ, per germline. V was clipped by 9 bases and J by 7 bases; unmatched bases: 10. As DNA, the CDR3 is TGTGCCAGTAGACAGGGGGGCGGGGTGAATGAGCAGTTCTTC. Translation: CASRQGGGVNEQFF. The variable domain in full, completed from reference TRBV7-8 and TRBJ2-1, reads GAGVSQSPRYKVAKRGQDVALRCDPISGHVSLFWYQQALGQGPEFLTYFQNEAQLDKSGLPSDRFFAERPEGSVSTLKIQRTQQEDSAVYLCASRQGGGVNEQFFGPGTRLTVL.

V and J are TRBV29-1 and TRBJ2-1; D may be TRBD2 (6 bases). This CDR3 spans 13 amino acids. V was cut by 3 bases and J by 7 bases, with 13 bases left in between. Germline V gene sequence: CDR1 SQVTM, CDR2 ANQGSEA. The DNA of the CDR3 is TGCAGCGTTGAGGGACTGGTCGTTAATGAGCAGTTCTTC. It encodes CSVEGLVVNEQFF.

This clone has just a few counts. This sequence joins TRBV7-6 and TRBJ2-7; a possible D gene is TRBD2 (6 bases). The germline V gene encodes CDR1 SGHVS and CDR2 FNYEAQ. V was pared by 1 base and J by 6 bases, with 10 bases between. The length of the CDR3 is 13 residues. The CDR3 DNA reads TGTGCCAGCAGCTTAGACCCAGCGGGCGAGCAGTACTTC. Protein sequence: CASSLDPAGEQYF. The full variable domain, in which reference TRBV7-6 and TRBJ2-7 provide the parts outside the CDR3, is GAGVSQSPRYKVTKRGQDVALRCDPISGHVSLYWYRQALGQGPEFLTYFNYEAQQDKSGLPNDRFSAERPEGSISTLTIQRTEQRDSAMYRCASSLDPAGEQYFGPGTRLTVT.